This entry lists 22 T cell receptor beta chains sequenced from one sample in a study of beta chain features in type 1 diabetes. The sequenced template was cDNA made from the entire isolated RNA. Assay: immunoSEQ multiplex PCR; the TCRdb copy retains only in-frame clones and omits some. The sample shows 150,000 to 180,000 clones, over 8.5% of them seen only once. The sample taken for sequencing was central memory CD4+ T cells from blood. The receptors were gathered from a man in his late teens or twenties in good health.

This clone showed up just a few times. The V and J genes are TRBV7-2 and TRBJ1-5; tentative D call: TRBD1 (5 bases). CDR3 length: 18 residues. The germline CDR1 and CDR2 sequences are SGHTA and FQGNSA. V was clipped by 4 bases and J by 0 bases, with 19 bases between them. In DNA, the CDR3 is TGTGCCAGCAGCTATTATGACAGTTCCGCTTATAGCAATCAGCCCCAGCATTTT. Encoded protein: CASSYYDSSAYSNQPQHF.

This clone has a handful of counts. The chain is built from TRBV2 and TRBJ2-7; 13 positions match TRBD2. Germline V gives CDR1 SNHLY, CDR2 FYNNEI. The CDR3 spans 15 residues. Trimming cost V 7 bases and J 0 bases; bases outside gene matches: 3. The CDR3 DNA reads as TGTGCCAGCACCCGGACTAGCGGGAGCTCCTACGAGCAGTACTTC. Amino acid sequence: CASTRTSGSSYEQYF.

The chain joins TRBV18 to TRBJ2-7, with D possibly matching TRBD1 (6 bases). The CDR3 runs 13 residues. V shed 3 bases and J shed 7 bases, with 13 bases lying between them. CDR1 and CDR2 from the germline V gene are KGHSH and LQKENI. This CDR3 reads CASSPHPGQEQYF. Written as DNA, the CDR3 is TGTGCCAGCTCACCTCATCCCGGACAGGAGCAGTACTTC.

The chain combines TRBV28 with TRBJ2-7; TRBD1 might be the D (6 bases). The CDR3 has 15 residues. V shed 1 base and J shed 0 bases, with 10 bases lying between them. Germline lookup yields CDR1 MDHEN and CDR2 SYDVKM. CDR3 in DNA: TGTGCCAGCAGTTTATCAGGGGCCAGCTCCTACGAGCAGTACTTC. It translates to CASSLSGASSYEQYF.

This chain links TRBV6-1 with TRBJ2-7; TRBD1 is a possible D gene (5 bases). Germline loops: CDR1 MNHNS, CDR2 SASEGT. V was cut by 7 bases and J by 7 bases, with 14 bases left in between. The CDR3 sequence is 12 residues long. DNA for the CDR3: TGTGCCAGCACAGACAGCCGATGGGAGCAGTACTTC. Protein: CASTDSRWEQYF.

The V call is TRBV7-2, the J call TRBJ2-7; D may be TRBD1 (5 bases). The CDR3 extends over 15 amino acids. Germline CDR1 is SGHTA and CDR2 is FQGNSA. V lost 3 bases and J 6 bases, leaving 18 bases between the germline ends. The CDR3 DNA is TGTGCCAGCAGCTTCAGAAACCAGGACATACTCGAGCAGTACTTC. Translated, it gives CASSFRNQDILEQYF.

The gene calls are TRBV7-2 and TRBJ2-5; a weak D match, TRBD1 (5 bases). CDR1 is SGHTA and CDR2 is FQGNSA in the germline V gene. Trimming shortened V by 6 bases and J by 2 bases, and 13 bases separated the two germline ends. This CDR3 contains 14 residues. The CDR3 is CASSSYTGQETQYF. Written as DNA, the CDR3 is TGTGCCAGCAGTTCGTATACAGGACAAGAGACCCAGTACTTC. Complete variable domain (other parts from reference TRBV7-2 and TRBJ2-5): GAGVSQSPSNKVTEKGKDVELRCDPISGHTALYWYRQSLGQGLEFLIYFQGNSAPDKSGLPSDRFSAERTGGSVSTLTIQRTQQEDSAVYLCASSSYTGQETQYFGPGTRLLVL.

This clone was detected many times. V is TRBV15 and J is TRBJ1-4, with D perhaps matching TRBD1 (5 bases). V was shortened by 4 bases and J by 8 bases, with 17 bases between the two germline ends. Germline-derived CDR1 and CDR2 are LNHNV and YYDKDF (reference sequence). This CDR3 is built from 15 residues. CDR3 sequence reads: CATSTRDGGGEKLFF. The CDR3, as DNA: TGTGCCACCAGCACCCGGGACGGGGGAGGGGAAAAACTGTTTTTT.

The gene calls are TRBV7-2 and TRBJ2-5; 13 bases agree with TRBD2. CDR1 and CDR2 from the germline V gene are SGHTA and FQGNSA. The ends lost 1 base at V and 5 bases at J; junction bases unmatched: 7. This CDR3 contains 17 residues. The CDR3 protein is CASSLEPGLAGLETQYF. CDR3 nucleotides: TGTGCCAGCAGCTTAGAGCCGGGACTAGCGGGGCTGGAGACCCAGTACTTC.

In this sample, this clone turned up many times. CDR3 DNA: TGTGCCAGCAGCTTGCGGGGACTAGTGGGGGAGACCCAGTACTTC. Translation: CASSLRGLVGETQYF. The chain uses TRBV5-4 and TRBJ2-5; 8 bases align to TRBD2. There are 15 residues in the CDR3. V lost 1 base, J lost 5 bases, and 7 bases stayed unmatched. Looked up from germline, CDR1 is SGHNT and CDR2 is YYREEE (reference sequence).

In this sample, this clone turned up a few times. The chain links TRBV2 to TRBJ2-5; no clear D gene. V lost 7 bases, J lost 1 base, and 7 bases lay in between. The CDR3 runs to 12 residues. Germline CDR1 is SNHLY and CDR2 is FYNNEI. The CDR3 sequence is CASIRLQETQYF. CDR3 sequence (DNA): TGTGCCAGCATAAGACTCCAAGAGACCCAGTACTTC.

The rearrangement uses TRBV7-3 and TRBJ2-5; 10 bases are shared with TRBD1. Germline V gene sequence: CDR1 SGHTA, CDR2 FQGTGA. This CDR3 region has 16 residues. Trimming cost V 1 base and J 5 bases; bases outside gene matches: 7. The CDR3 coding sequence is TGTGCCAGCAGCTTAAACGGACAGGGGGTCGGGGAGACCCAGTACTTC. Protein: CASSLNGQGVGETQYF.

The V call is TRBV5-4, the J call TRBJ2-6, with D perhaps matching TRBD1 or TRBD2 (5 bases each). The CDR3 totals 18 residues. Germline loops: CDR1 SGHNT, CDR2 YYREEE (reference sequence). The V end lost 4 bases, the J end lost 0 bases, and 17 bases lay between the germline ends. DNA for the CDR3: TGTGCCAGCAGCGTGAAACGGGACGGACGCTCTGGGGCCAACGTCCTGACTTTC. Its protein product is CASSVKRDGRSGANVLTF. The full variable domain, rest sourced from reference TRBV5-4 and TRBJ2-6, is ETGVTQSPTHLIKTRGQQVTLRCSSQSGHNTVSWYQQALGQGPQFIFQYYREEENGRGNFPPRFSGLQFPNYSSELNVNALELDDSALYLCASSVKRDGRSGANVLTFGAGSRLTVL.

This clone was seen a handful of times. The chain uses TRBV7-2 and TRBJ2-1; D call uncertain. The CDR3 is 16 residues long. The germline V gene has CDR1 SGHTA and CDR2 FQGNSA. Trimming pared 4 bases from V and 0 bases from J, leaving 13 bases between. As DNA, the CDR3 is TGTGCCAGCAGCTCCGGCCGGTCGAGCTCCTACAATGAGCAGTTCTTC. Translating gives CASSSGRSSSYNEQFF.

This clone has at least ten counts. The rearrangement joins TRBV28 to TRBJ2-1; unclear D gene. The CDR3 has 11 amino acids. V was trimmed by 6 bases and J by 4 bases, leaving 4 bases between them. CDR1 and CDR2 from the germline V gene are MDHEN and SYDVKM. CDR3 nucleotides: TGTGCCAGCAGATATTACAATGAGCAGTTCTTC. Its protein product is CASRYYNEQFF. Full variable domain (rest looked up from reference TRBV28 and TRBJ2-1): DVKVTQSSRYLVKRTGEKVFLECVQDMDHENMFWYRQDPGLGLRLIYFSYDVKMKEKGDIPEGYSVSREKKERFSLILESASTNQTSMYLCASRYYNEQFFGPGTRLTVL.

The chain has TRBV4-2 and TRBJ2-3, with 12 nucleotides matching TRBD2. Losses at the gene ends were 1 base for V and 0 bases for J; bases not matched to a gene: 2. CDR3 size: 17 residues. Germline CDR1 reads LGHNA; CDR2 reads YNFKEQ. The DNA for the CDR3 is TGTGCCAGCAGCCAAGCCGGGACTAGCGGGAGCACAGATACGCAGTATTTT. Translation gives CASSQAGTSGSTDTQYF.

This clone has more than one count but fewer than ten. The V call is TRBV5-6, the J call TRBJ2-5, with D uncertain. V lost 2 bases and J 4 bases, leaving 6 bases between the germline ends. In germline, CDR1 is SGHDT, CDR2 YYEEEE. The CDR3 covers 12 residues. CDR3 sequence reads: CASSFERETQYF. The CDR3 coding sequence is TGTGCCAGCAGCTTCGAGCGAGAGACCCAGTACTTC.

In this sample, this clone turned up many times. V gene TRBV7-3 combines with J gene TRBJ2-4, with 9 positions matching TRBD1. Germline V gives CDR1 SGHTA, CDR2 FQGTGA. CDR3 length: 13 residues. Trimming took 5 bases from V and 8 from J; bases not matched to a gene: 4. This chain's CDR3 is CASSNGQGHIQYF. The CDR3 coding sequence is TGTGCCAGCAGCAACGGACAGGGGCACATTCAGTACTTC. The variable domain in full, with the rest retrieved from reference TRBV7-3 and TRBJ2-4, is GAGVSQTPSNKVTEKGKYVELRCDPISGHTALYWYRQSLGQGPEFLIYFQGTGAADDSGLPNDRFFAVRPEGSVSTLKIQRTERGDSAVYLCASSNGQGHIQYFGAGTRLSVL.

This clone appeared many times. The chain links TRBV7-2 to TRBJ1-2; D gene uncertain. The germline V gene has CDR1 SGHTA and CDR2 FQGNSA. The CDR3 extends over 12 amino acids. V was shortened by 3 bases and J by 8 bases, with 10 bases between the two germline ends. CDR3 bases: TGTGCCAGCAGCTTCGGACGCAGGGGCTACACCTTC. Residues: CASSFGRRGYTF. Full variable domain (rest looked up from reference TRBV7-2 and TRBJ1-2): GAGVSQSPSNKVTEKGKDVELRCDPISGHTALYWYRQSLGQGLEFLIYFQGNSAPDKSGLPSDRFSAERTGGSVSTLTIQRTQQEDSAVYLCASSFGRRGYTFGSGTRLTVV.

There are a few counts of this clone. The rearrangement joins TRBV29-1 to TRBJ1-3; a weak D match, TRBD1 (6 bases). V was shortened by 6 bases and J by 4 bases, with 13 bases between the two germline ends. Germline CDR1 reads SQVTM; CDR2 reads ANQGSEA. The CDR3 length is 13 residues. CDR3 DNA sequence: TGCAGCGTCACGGACAGTAAGGGAAACACCATATATTTT. Its protein is CSVTDSKGNTIYF.

This clone was seen more than once but under ten times. The rearrangement links TRBV7-3 to TRBJ2-1, with D hard to call. With 1 base removed from V and 0 bases from J, the gap between germline ends came to 10 bases. The CDR3 length is 16 residues. The germline CDR1 and CDR2 sequences are SGHTA and FQGTGA. CDR3 DNA: TGTGCCAGCAGCTTAATCTCAGGCTCCTCCTACAATGAGCAGTTCTTC. Protein: CASSLISGSSYNEQFF.

Ten or more counts support this clone. The V and J genes are TRBV2 and TRBJ2-7; no clear D gene. The V end lost 9 bases, the J end lost 3 bases, and 9 bases lay between the germline ends. The CDR3 is 11 residues long. CDR1 and CDR2 from the germline V gene are SNHLY and FYNNEI. The CDR3 DNA follows: TGTGCCAGTTCGGACCGCTACGAGCAGTACTTC. Its translation: CASSDRYEQYF. The full variable domain, its missing parts supplied by reference TRBV2 and TRBJ2-7, is EPEVTQTPSHQVTQMGQEVILRCVPISNHLYFYWYRQILGQKVEFLVSFYNNEISEKSEIFDDQFSVERPDGSNFTLKIRSTKLEDSAMYFCASSDRYEQYFGPGTRLTVT.